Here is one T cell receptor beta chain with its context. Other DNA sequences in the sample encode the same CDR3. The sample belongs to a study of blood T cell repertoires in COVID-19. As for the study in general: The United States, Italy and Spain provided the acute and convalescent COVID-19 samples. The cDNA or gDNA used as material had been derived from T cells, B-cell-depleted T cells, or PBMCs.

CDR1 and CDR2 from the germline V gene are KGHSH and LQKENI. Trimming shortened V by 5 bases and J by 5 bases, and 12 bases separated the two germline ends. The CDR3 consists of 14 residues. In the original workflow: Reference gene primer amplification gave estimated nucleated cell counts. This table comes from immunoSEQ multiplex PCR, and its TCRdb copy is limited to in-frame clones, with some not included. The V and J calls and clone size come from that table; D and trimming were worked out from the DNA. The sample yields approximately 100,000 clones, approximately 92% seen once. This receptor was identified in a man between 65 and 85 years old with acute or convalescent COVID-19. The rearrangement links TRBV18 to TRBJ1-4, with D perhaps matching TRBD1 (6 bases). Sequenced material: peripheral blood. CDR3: CASSERTGNEKLFF. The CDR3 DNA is TGTGCCAGCTCAGAACGCACAGGGAATGAAAAACTGTTTTTT.